This is a list of T cell receptor beta chains from one sample in a study of blood T cells in healthy people across ages. TCRdb itself ran the 5' RACE reads through MiXCR, one entry per CDR3 protein. The data hold about 1.5 million distinct CDR3 sequences, with about 40% observed a single time. Sequences were obtained from blood. These TCRs come from a young woman in good health. Each CDR3 is given with its conserved first and last residue. The D gene is left open where the match is weak. For some rows the clone size is stated as once, few or many, or as a class when expanded; others skip it.

v_gene	j_gene	abundance	d_gene	CDR3nt	CDR3aa
TRBV20-1	TRBJ2-1	once	.	TGCAGTGCGCCACTCGGAGGATACCCCTACAATGAGCAGTTCTTC	CSAPLGGYPYNEQFF
TRBV2	TRBJ2-7	few	.	TGTGCCAGCAGTGAAGCGCGTCAGTCCTACGAGCAGTACTTC	CASSEARQSYEQYF
TRBV4-2	TRBJ2-5	few	.	TGTGCCAGCAGCCACGGACTGAGAGAAGAGACCCAGTACTTC	CASSHGLREETQYF
TRBV20-1	TRBJ2-7	once	TRBD2	TGCAGTGCTAGAGATTTTGCGGGGGGCGTCTTAGCTCGGGAGCAGTACTTC	CSARDFAGGVLAREQYF
TRBV20-1	TRBJ2-3	.	TRBD2	TGCAGTGCTAGCGTTTGGCGGGACTATGCCACAGATACGCAGTATTTT	CSASVWRDYATDTQYF
TRBV10-3	TRBJ2-3	few	.	TGTGCCATCAGTGAGTCGGGGGGAGCGCAGTATTTT	CAISESGGAQYF
TRBV3-1	TRBJ1-1	.	.	TGTGCCAGCAGCCTCCGGGACCGGATGAACGCTGAAGCTTTCTTT	CASSLRDRMNAEAFF
TRBV20-1	TRBJ2-5	few	.	TGCAGTGCTACCAACCAAGAGACCCAGTACTTC	CSATNQETQYF
TRBV5-6	TRBJ2-3	few	TRBD1	TGTGCCAGCAGCCTGACAGGGTATACCACAGATACGCAGTATTTT	CASSLTGYTTDTQYF
TRBV29-1	TRBJ1-5	.	.	TGCAGCGTATCGGGGGCCAATCAGCCCCAGCATTTT	CSVSGANQPQHF
TRBV10-3	TRBJ1-6	few	.	TGTGCCATCAGTGAACAGACGAATTCACCCCTCCACTTT	CAISEQTNSPLHF
TRBV12-5	TRBJ2-7	.	TRBD2	TGTGCTAGTGGCGGGACTAGCGGGAGACTTATCCTGGGGTACAATGAGCAGTACTTC	CASGGTSGRLILGYNEQYF
TRBV21-1	TRBJ1-2	.	.	TGTGCCAGCAGCAAATCCTCTGGGCGTAAACGGCAGGATGAAGGCTGCACCTTC	CASSKSSGRKRQDEGCTF
TRBV12-3/TRBV12-4	TRBJ1-2	once	.	TGTGCCAGCAGTTTGGCTCGGGGACGAGGCTGTGGCTACACCTTC	CASSLARGRGCGYTF
TRBV6-5	TRBJ2-7	.	TRBD2	TGTGCCAGCAGCCAGAGCGGGGCCCTTTCCTACAATGAGCAGTACTTC	CASSQSGALSYNEQYF
TRBV3-1	TRBJ2-3	few	.	TGTGCCAGCAGCCAAAGGACAGTACCGAGCACAGATACGCAGTATTTT	CASSQRTVPSTDTQYF
TRBV27	TRBJ2-6	few	.	TGTGCCAGCAGTTTACTGGGACCGACTGGGGCCAACGTCCTGACTTTC	CASSLLGPTGANVLTF
TRBV6-6	TRBJ1-4	many	.	TGTGCCAGCAGTTCCCCGACAGCCCATAATGAAAAACTGTTTTTT	CASSSPTAHNEKLFF
TRBV7-9	TRBJ2-1	few	TRBD2	TGTGCCAGCAGTGTCCTTGTGGCTAGCGGGAGCCGTTACAATGAGCAGTTCTTC	CASSVLVASGSRYNEQFF
TRBV20-1	TRBJ2-3	few	.	TGCAGTGCTAGTCGTCCTAGCCCCCGCACAGATACGCAGTATTTT	CSASRPSPRTDTQYF
TRBV6-1	TRBJ2-5	.	TRBD2	TGTGCCAGCGGGTCTTGGACTAGCGGGATAGCGGGGGAGACCCAGTACTTC	CASGSWTSGIAGETQYF
TRBV3-1	TRBJ2-3	few	TRBD1	TGTGCCAGCAGCCAACGTGGACAGGGGGTTTCAGATACGCAGTATTTT	CASSQRGQGVSDTQYF
TRBV5-1	TRBJ2-1	.	.	TGCGCCAGCAGCTGGGCTGGGAGTCGCAATGAGCAGTTCTTC	CASSWAGSRNEQFF
TRBV6-2/TRBV6-3	TRBJ2-4	.	TRBD1	TGTGCCAGCAGTCTACCCCCGGGACAGGGGTTTGACATTCAGTACTTC	CASSLPPGQGFDIQYF
TRBV6-5	TRBJ2-3	.	TRBD1	TGTGCCAGCAGTACTCGACAGGGGGCAATTACAGATACGCAGTATTTT	CASSTRQGAITDTQYF
TRBV20-1	TRBJ2-7	.	.	TGCAGTGCTAGAGTGGATGGGACGGACTACGAGCAGAACTTC	CSARVDGTDYEQNF